The sequence of this T cell receptor beta chain was determined in a study of blood T cell repertoires in COVID-19. Whole-study context: PBMCs, B-cell-depleted T cells, or T cells provided the cDNA or gDNA that made up the material.

J was trimmed by 4 bases and V by 1 base; bases with no gene match: 4. The germline CDR1 and CDR2 sequences are SGHRS and YFSETQ. This CDR3 has 15 amino acids. Enrollees, roughly 18 to 89 years old, lived in fewer than 25 US areas. Authors' data handling: Amplifying reference gene primers gave estimates of nucleated cell counts. Here immunoSEQ multiplex PCR was the method, and the copy in TCRdb shows in-frame clones only, minus some. V and J calls and clone size follow that table, whereas D and trimming were derived from the DNA. The profile shows around 260,000 clones, 75% to 90% of them singletons. This sequence joins TRBV5-1 and TRBJ2-3; 9 positions match TRBD1. This sequence was found in a woman in her twenties or thirties who had recovered from COVID-19. Material: PBMCs or T cells enriched from blood (not recorded which). The CDR3, as DNA: TGCGCCAGCAGCTTGTTCGGACAGGGGCCAGATACGCAGTATTTT. It is translated as CASSLFGQGPDTQYF.